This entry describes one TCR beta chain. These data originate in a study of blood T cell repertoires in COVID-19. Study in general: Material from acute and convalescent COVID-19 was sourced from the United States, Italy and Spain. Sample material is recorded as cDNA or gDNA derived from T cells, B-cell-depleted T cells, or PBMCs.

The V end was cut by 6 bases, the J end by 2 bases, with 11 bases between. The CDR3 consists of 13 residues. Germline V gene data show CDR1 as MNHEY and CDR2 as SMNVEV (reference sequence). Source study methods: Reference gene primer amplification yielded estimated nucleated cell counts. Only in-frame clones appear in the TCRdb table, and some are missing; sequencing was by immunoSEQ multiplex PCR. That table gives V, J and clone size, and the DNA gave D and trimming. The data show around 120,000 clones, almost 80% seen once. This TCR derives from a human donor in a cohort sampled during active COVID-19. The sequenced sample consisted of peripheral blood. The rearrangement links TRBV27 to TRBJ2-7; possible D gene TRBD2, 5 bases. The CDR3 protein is CASSPRETYEQYF. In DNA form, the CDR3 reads TGTGCCAGCAGCCCAAGGGAGACCTACGAGCAGTACTTC.